This is a list of T cell receptor beta chains from one sample in a study of regulatory T cells in long-lasting Graves disease. From the multiplex PCR reads, TCRdb called clonotypes with MiXCR, one entry per CDR3 protein. The sample contains some 420,000 distinct CDR3 sequences, 20% to 25% of which appear only once. The specimen comprised peripheral blood mononuclear cells (PBMCs), sampled when the disease was refractory, from a patient treated with antithyroid drugs. All receptors derive from a female donor with Graves disease. CDR3s include the opening cysteine and the closing phenylalanine or tryptophan. The D gene is left open where the match is weak. Rows may omit the clone size; those that give it use once, few, many or a size class.

15 few TRBD2 TRBJ2-7 TRBV27 CASSRLAGGFYEQYF TGTGCCAGCAGTCGGTTAGCGGGAGGTTTCTACGAGCAGTACTTC
16 NA TRBD2 TRBJ2-3 TRBV30 CAWSVPSRGGRDTQYF TGTGCCTGGAGTGTACCGTCGCGGGGGGGCCGGGATACGCAGTATTTT
18 few NA TRBJ2-6 TRBV19 CASRVTGQGISGANVLTF TGTGCCAGTAGGGTTACCGGGCAGGGGATCTCTGGGGCCAACGTCCTGACTTTC
16 NA NA TRBJ2-1 TRBV6-2/TRBV6-3 CASSGTRERAHNEQFF TGTGCCAGCAGTGGGACCCGGGAGAGGGCCCACAATGAGCAGTTCTTC
14 many NA TRBJ1-3 TRBV6-1 CASSETGAGNTIYF TGTGCCAGCAGTGAAACTGGAGCTGGAAACACCATATATTTT
15 NA NA TRBJ2-7 TRBV14 CASSPTARVFYEQYF TGTGCCAGCAGCCCAACAGCGCGGGTTTTCTACGAGCAGTACTTC
16 few TRBD1 TRBJ2-7 TRBV14 CASSLPRDRGSYEQYF TGTGCCAGCAGCCTCCCTCGGGACAGGGGCTCCTACGAGCAGTACTTC
16 many TRBD2 TRBJ2-2 TRBV2 CASGGPLAGGTGELFF TGTGCCAGCGGGGGGCCACTAGCGGGAGGGACCGGGGAGCTGTTTTTT
17 many TRBD1 TRBJ1-2 TRBV28 CASTLGGWDRVAGGYTF TGTGCCAGCACCCTCGGGGGTTGGGACAGGGTTGCCGGCGGCTACACCTTC
14 many NA TRBJ1-2 TRBV6-1 CASGIRWPGDGYTF TGTGCCAGCGGCATCCGATGGCCCGGGGATGGCTACACCTTC
15 many TRBD2 TRBJ2-7 TRBV7-2 CASSLVAGADYEQYF TGTGCCAGCAGCTTAGTAGCGGGGGCCGACTACGAGCAGTACTTC
15 many TRBD2 TRBJ2-5 TRBV5-1 CASTVTSGDQETQYF TGCGCCAGCACCGTGACTAGCGGGGACCAAGAGACCCAGTACTTC
14 NA TRBD1 TRBJ2-3 TRBV12-3/TRBV12-4 CATMTGVNTDTQYF TGTGCCACCATGACAGGGGTTAACACAGATACGCAGTATTTT
15 NA NA TRBJ1-5 TRBV7-8 CASSTRPGGNQPQHF TGTGCCAGCAGCACCCGACCCGGAGGGAATCAGCCCCAGCATTTT
13 NA NA TRBJ2-1 TRBV2 CASAVASYNEQFF TGTGCCAGCGCTGTAGCCTCCTACAATGAGCAGTTCTTC
12 many NA TRBJ1-1 TRBV7-2 CASSSGAGEAFF TGTGCCAGCAGCTCCGGAGCTGGGGAAGCTTTCTTT
15 NA TRBD1 TRBJ1-1 TRBV13 CASSPTPRTGPEAFF TGTGCCAGCAGCCCCACCCCCCGGACAGGCCCTGAAGCTTTCTTT
12 few TRBD1 TRBJ1-4 TRBV30 CAWRGTGGKLFF TGTGCCTGGAGAGGGACAGGGGGAAAACTGTTTTTT
16 NA TRBD2 TRBJ2-2 TRBV20-1 CSAWGSLAGGTGELFF TGCAGTGCTTGGGGGTCACTAGCGGGGGGAACCGGGGAGCTGTTTTTT
13 many NA TRBJ1-2 TRBV7-9 CASSLSDEVGYTF TGTGCCAGCAGCTTATCGGACGAGGTCGGCTACACCTTC
15 few NA TRBJ1-1 TRBV19 CASSLPGGLNTEAFF TGTGCCAGTAGCCTCCCGGGGGGGCTTAACACTGAAGCTTTCTTT
11 NA NA TRBJ2-3 TRBV12-3/TRBV12-4 CASTRGPSQYF TGTGCCAGCACCCGAGGACCAAGCCAGTATTTT
14 many NA TRBJ1-1 TRBV10-3 CAISNSVLNTEAFF TGTGCCATCAGTAATTCCGTTCTGAACACTGAAGCTTTCTTT
13 few NA TRBJ2-7 TRBV19 CASSPGDDYEQYF TGTGCCAGTAGCCCGGGGGACGACTACGAGCAGTACTTC
14 NA NA TRBJ2-6 TRBV6-9 CASSYEPLGNVLTF TGTGCCAGCAGTTACGAACCTCTAGGCAACGTCCTGACTTTC
15 many TRBD2 TRBJ2-6 TRBV29-1 CSVTMGGPGANVLTF TGCAGCGTGACGATGGGAGGGCCTGGGGCCAACGTCCTGACTTTC
16 few TRBD1 TRBJ1-4 TRBV20-1 CSARQGARPANEKLFF TGCAGTGCTCGACAGGGGGCCCGTCCGGCTAATGAAAAACTGTTTTTT
14 many NA TRBJ2-5 TRBV7-2 CASSFVEGGETQYF TGTGCCAGCAGCTTTGTCGAGGGGGGGGAGACCCAGTACTTC
16 NA NA TRBJ1-1 TRBV19 CASSIDWEPGGTEAFF TGTGCCAGTAGTATAGATTGGGAACCAGGTGGCACTGAAGCTTTCTTT
17 NA NA TRBJ1-6 TRBV4-1 CASSQDVGTANNSPLHF TGCGCCAGCAGCCAAGATGTGGGGACGGCAAATAATTCACCCCTCCACTTT
18 NA NA TRBJ2-4 TRBV9 CASSPRKGGVGAKNIQYF TGTGCCAGCAGCCCCCGCAAGGGGGGAGTGGGGGCCAAAAACATTCAGTACTTC
12 many NA TRBJ1-2 TRBV29-1 CSAALSNYGYTF TGCAGCGCAGCTCTTAGTAACTATGGCTACACCTTC
17 NA TRBD1 TRBJ1-1 TRBV11-3 CASSLTWTGGRNTEAFF TGTGCCAGCAGCTTAACTTGGACAGGGGGAAGGAACACTGAAGCTTTCTTT